These T cell receptor beta chains were read from a single sample in a study of blood T cell repertoires in COVID-19. Using immunoSEQ multiplex PCR, the repertoire was profiled, and TCRdb retains in-frame clones only, with some absent. The sample contains 320,000 or so clones, about 90% of which appear only once. The sample consisted of PBMCs or T cells enriched from blood (not recorded which). The source of these receptors is a man aged 25-45 years who had recovered from COVID-19. CDR3s include the opening cysteine and the closing phenylalanine or tryptophan. A D gene is named only where the DNA matches it firmly. Rows may omit the clone size; those that give it use once, few, many or a size class.

D gene	clone size	V gene	J gene	CDR3 protein	CDR3 DNA
TRBD1	-	TRBV27	TRBJ2-2	CASRVGQGETGTNTGELFF	TGTGCCAGCAGGGTTGGGCAGGGGGAAACAGGAACGAACACCGGGGAGCTGTTTTTT
TRBD1	-	TRBV5-1	TRBJ1-3	CASSLWTGVGNTIYF	TGCGCCAGCAGCTTGTGGACAGGGGTTGGAAACACCATATATTTT
TRBD1	-	TRBV28	TRBJ1-5	CASKGTVSNQPQHF	TGTGCCAGCAAAGGGACAGTTAGCAATCAGCCCCAGCATTTT
-	-	TRBV12-3/TRBV12-4	TRBJ2-7	CASSLGGREQYF	TGTGCCAGCAGTTTGGGGGGGCGCGAGCAGTACTTC
TRBD1	-	TRBV24-1	TRBJ2-3	CATSDLHPGQSTDTQYF	TGTGCCACCAGTGATTTGCATCCGGGACAGAGCACAGATACGCAGTATTTT
-	-	TRBV5-1	TRBJ2-3	CASSRQGWTDTQYF	TGCGCCAGCAGTCGGCAGGGTTGGACAGATACGCAGTATTTT
TRBD1	-	TRBV27	TRBJ2-1	CASSGQGPYNEQFF	TGTGCCAGCAGTGGACAGGGTCCATACAATGAGCAGTTCTTC
-	-	TRBV30	TRBJ1-4	CAWRTEPPEKLFF	TGTGCCTGGAGAACAGAGCCTCCGGAAAAACTGTTTTTT
-	-	TRBV6-5	TRBJ2-2	CASSPGQDTGELFF	TGTGCCAGCAGTCCCGGACAAGACACCGGGGAGCTGTTTTTT
-	-	TRBV19	TRBJ1-6	CASSPSDSVFYNSPLHF	TGTGCCAGTAGTCCCTCAGACAGTGTCTTCTATAATTCACCCCTCCACTTT
TRBD1	-	TRBV28	TRBJ2-7	CASKWDRNSYEQYF	TGTGCCTCGAAGTGGGACAGGAACTCCTACGAGCAGTACTTC
-	-	TRBV28	TRBJ1-5	CASRQTGSNQPQHF	TGTGCCAGCAGGCAGACAGGAAGCAATCAGCCCCAGCATTTT
TRBD1	-	TRBV6-1	TRBJ2-7	CASSEDRGLYEQYF	TGTGCCAGCAGTGAGGACAGGGGACTCTACGAGCAGTACTTC
-	once	TRBV27	TRBJ1-2	CASSLGGVPLGYTF	TGTGCCAGCAGCCTTGGGGGGGTTCCTCTTGGCTACACCTTC
-	-	TRBV18	TRBJ1-5	CASSPLRVAAGGHQHF	TGTGCCAGCTCACCACTCAGGGTAGCGGCGGGGGGGCATCAGCATTTT
-	-	TRBV9	TRBJ1-2	CASSVAGGGMNYGYTF	TGTGCCAGCAGCGTAGCTGGGGGGGGCATGAACTATGGCTACACCTTC
-	-	TRBV11-2	TRBJ1-2	CASSLLLGAHGYTF	TGTGCCAGCAGCTTATTACTTGGGGCTCATGGCTACACCTTC
TRBD1	-	TRBV9	TRBJ2-5	CASSVWDRGRETQYF	TGTGCCAGCAGCGTATGGGACAGGGGGCGAGAGACCCAGTACTTC
-	-	TRBV7-9	TRBJ2-7	CASSFSGPYEQYF	TGTGCCAGCAGCTTTTCGGGTCCCTACGAGCAGTACTTC
-	-	TRBV7-9	TRBJ1-1	CASTLRGGLTEAFF	TGTGCCAGCACCCTGAGGGGGGGCCTCACTGAAGCTTTCTTT
-	-	TRBV6-5	TRBJ1-2	CASSYVPGILNYGYTF	TGTGCCAGCAGTTACGTTCCAGGAATACTTAACTATGGCTACACCTTC
-	-	TRBV5-1	TRBJ2-3	CASRWTDNTDTQYF	TGCGCCAGCAGGTGGACAGACAACACAGATACGCAGTATTTT
-	-	TRBV3-1/TRBV3-2	TRBJ2-3	CASSDKGLAIDTQYF	TGTGCCAGCAGTGATAAAGGGCTAGCGATAGATACGCAGTATTTT
TRBD1	once	TRBV6-5	TRBJ2-7	CASSSQGANEQYF	TGTGCCAGCAGTTCGCAGGGGGCCAACGAGCAGTACTTC
-	once	TRBV28	TRBJ1-5	CASSSSSGNQPQHF	TGTGCCAGCAGTTCTAGTTCTGGCAATCAGCCCCAGCATTTT
-	few	TRBV29-1	TRBJ1-1	CSVEGVRSGTEAFF	TGCAGCGTTGAGGGCGTCAGATCAGGGACTGAAGCTTTCTTT
TRBD1	-	TRBV5-8	TRBJ2-3	CASSRSSVTGSTDTQYF	TGTGCCAGCAGCCGATCTTCCGTGACAGGGAGCACAGATACGCAGTATTTT
TRBD1	few	TRBV20-1	TRBJ2-5	CSASNRGQETQYF	TGCAGTGCTAGTAACAGGGGGCAAGAGACCCAGTACTTC
TRBD2	-	TRBV5-1	TRBJ2-7	CASSQRGDHYEQYF	TGCGCCAGCAGTCAGCGGGGGGACCACTACGAGCAGTACTTC
-	-	TRBV7-3	TRBJ2-1	CASSLGAGKDEQFF	TGTGCCAGCAGCTTAGGGGCGGGAAAGGATGAGCAGTTCTTC